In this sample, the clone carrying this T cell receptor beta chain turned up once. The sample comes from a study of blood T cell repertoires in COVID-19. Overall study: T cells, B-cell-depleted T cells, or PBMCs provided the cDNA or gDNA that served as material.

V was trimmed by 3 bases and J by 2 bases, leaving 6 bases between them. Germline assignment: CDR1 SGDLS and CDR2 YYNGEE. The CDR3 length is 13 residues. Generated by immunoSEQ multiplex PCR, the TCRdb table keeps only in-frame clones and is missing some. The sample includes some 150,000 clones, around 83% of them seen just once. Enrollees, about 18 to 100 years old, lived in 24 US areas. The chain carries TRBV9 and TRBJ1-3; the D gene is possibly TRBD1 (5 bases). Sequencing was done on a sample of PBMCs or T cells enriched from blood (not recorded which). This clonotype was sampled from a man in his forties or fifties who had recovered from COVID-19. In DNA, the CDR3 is TGTGCCAGCAGCGCAGGGCCTGGAAACACCATATATTTT. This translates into CASSAGPGNTIYF.